This T cell receptor beta chain was retrieved from a study of OX40 agonist ivuxolimab in advanced cancers. Study overall: The study treated patients with ivuxolimab, an agonistic anti-OX40 (CD134) antibody. Study outcomes and limitations: Low normalized T-cell clonal expansion also characterized some of the nonresponders.

The germline V and J ends were trimmed by 0 bases and 1 base, with 14 bases remaining between them. Per the germline V gene, CDR1 is SGHNT and CDR2 is YYREEE (reference sequence). The CDR3 is made up of 17 amino acids. Some clones are missing from TCRdb's copy, which holds only in-frame ones; the method was immunoSEQ multiplex PCR. The data contain about 50,000 clones, approximately 89% of them singletons. At baseline, cycle 4 day 1, and cycle 7 day 1, blood was sampled. As regards this clone: Its target is not known.

The clonotype comes from an adult with an advanced solid tumor such as melanoma, head and neck, liver or kidney cancer. This material consisted of CD4+ or CD8+ T cells sorted from blood, taken in a trial of the OX40 agonist ivuxolimab. The rearrangement links TRBV5-4 to TRBJ1-3; D ambiguous. The CDR3, as DNA: TGTGCCAGCAGCTTGGATCCGGGGTGGGGTTCTGGAAACACCATATATTTT. This gives the protein CASSLDPGWGSGNTIYF. Drawing the rest from reference TRBV5-4 and TRBJ1-3, the complete variable domain is ETGVTQSPTHLIKTRGQQVTLRCSSQSGHNTVSWYQQALGQGPQFIFQYYREEENGRGNFPPRFSGLQFPNYSSELNVNALELDDSALYLCASSLDPGWGSGNTIYFGEGSWLTVV.